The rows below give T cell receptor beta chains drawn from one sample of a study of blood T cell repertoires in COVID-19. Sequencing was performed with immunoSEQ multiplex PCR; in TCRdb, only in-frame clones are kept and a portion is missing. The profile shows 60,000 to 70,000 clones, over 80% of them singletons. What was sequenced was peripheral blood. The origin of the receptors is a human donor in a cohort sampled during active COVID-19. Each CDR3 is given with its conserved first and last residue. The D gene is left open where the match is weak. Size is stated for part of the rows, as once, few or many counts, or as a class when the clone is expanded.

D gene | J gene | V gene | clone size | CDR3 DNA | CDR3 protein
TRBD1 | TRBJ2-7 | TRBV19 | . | TGTGCCAGTAGTATGACGCTGGGACAGGGTTTCGAGCAGTACTTC | CASSMTLGQGFEQYF
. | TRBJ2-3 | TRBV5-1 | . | TGCGCCAGCAGCTTGGCCGGCGCGGGAGATACGCAGTATTTT | CASSLAGAGDTQYF
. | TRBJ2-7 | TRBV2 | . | TGTGCCAGCAGCAACAGCTACTACGAGCAGTACTTC | CASSNSYYEQYF
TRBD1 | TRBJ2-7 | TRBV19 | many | TGTGCCAGTAGTATGGTCGGAGGACAGGGAGGCGAGCAGTACTTC | CASSMVGGQGGEQYF
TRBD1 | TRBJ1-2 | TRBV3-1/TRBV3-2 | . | TGTGCCAGCAGCCAAGATTGGGGGACAGCAGATAACTATGGCTACACCTTC | CASSQDWGTADNYGYTF
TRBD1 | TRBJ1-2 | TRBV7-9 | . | TGTGCCAGCAGCATAGACAGGGGTCGTGGCTATGGCTACACCTTC | CASSIDRGRGYGYTF
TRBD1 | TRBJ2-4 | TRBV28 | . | TGTGCCAGCAGTTTTTTGGGACAGGCGTACTTC | CASSFLGQAYF
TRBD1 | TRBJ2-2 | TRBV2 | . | TGTGCCAGCAGTTTCGGACTACAGGGGGCGGCCGGGGAGCTGTTTTTT | CASSFGLQGAAGELFF
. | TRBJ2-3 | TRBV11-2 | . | TGTGCCAGCAGCTCCGCGTTCCCAACTTATACGCAGTATTTT | CASSSAFPTYTQYF
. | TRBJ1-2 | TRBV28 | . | TGTGCCAGCAGTTTACTGCAGAACTATGGCTACACCTTC | CASSLLQNYGYTF
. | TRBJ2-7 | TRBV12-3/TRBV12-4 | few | TGTGCCAGCGCGGGAAACTCCTACGAGCAGTACTTC | CASAGNSYEQYF
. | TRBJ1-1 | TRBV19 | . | TGTGCCAGTAGTGCAAACCGGGTCGCAGACGGGGCTTTCTTT | CASSANRVADGAFF
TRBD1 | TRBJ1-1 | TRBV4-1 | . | TGCGCCAGCAGCCAACAACCGGGACAGGGGATCACTGAAGCTTTCTTT | CASSQQPGQGITEAFF
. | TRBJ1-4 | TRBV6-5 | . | TGTGCCAGCAGTTATGGGATCCGGGGTGGCAATGAAAAACTGTTTTTT | CASSYGIRGGNEKLFF
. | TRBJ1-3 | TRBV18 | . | TGTGCCAGCTCCCCTAACTCTGGAAACACCATATATTTT | CASSPNSGNTIYF
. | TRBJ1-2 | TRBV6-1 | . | TGTGCCAGCAGTGAAAGAGACAGGAGATATGGCTACACCTTC | CASSERDRRYGYTF
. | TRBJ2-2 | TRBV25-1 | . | TGTGCCAGCAGTGACCCCCCAAACACCGGGGAGCTGTTTTTT | CASSDPPNTGELFF
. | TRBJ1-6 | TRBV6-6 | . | TGTGCCAGCAGTACCGGGACAAATAATTCACCCCTCCACTTT | CASSTGTNNSPLHF
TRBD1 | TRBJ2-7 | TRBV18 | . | TGTGCCAGCTCACTCCGGACAGGGGGCACCTACGAGCAGTACTTC | CASSLRTGGTYEQYF
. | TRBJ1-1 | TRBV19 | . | TGTGCCAGTAGAGAACACCTCCTCATGAACACTGAAGCTTTCTTT | CASREHLLMNTEAFF
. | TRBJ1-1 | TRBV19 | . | TGTGCCAGTAGTATAGGAGGGGGTAGATACACTGAAGCTTTCTTT | CASSIGGGRYTEAFF
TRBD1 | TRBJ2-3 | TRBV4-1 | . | TGCGCCAGCAGCCACGGGGTAGGGGGCAGGGGAAGAAATACGCAGTATTTT | CASSHGVGGRGRNTQYF
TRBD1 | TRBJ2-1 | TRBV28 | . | TGTGCCAGCAGCGCTTACAGGGGTTGGGACAATGAGCAGTTCTTC | CASSAYRGWDNEQFF
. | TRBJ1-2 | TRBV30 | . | TGTGCCTGGAGTGAGACAGTGCGCTATGTTAGGGGCTACACCTTC | CAWSETVRYVRGYTF
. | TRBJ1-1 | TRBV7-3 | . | TGTGCCAGCAGCTTTTACGTAGACACTGAAGCTTTCTTT | CASSFYVDTEAFF
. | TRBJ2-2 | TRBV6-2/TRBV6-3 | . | TGTGCCAGCAGTTCACGTCTCTATGGGCCCGGGGAGCTGTTTTTT | CASSSRLYGPGELFF
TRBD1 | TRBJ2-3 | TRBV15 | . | TGTGCCACCAGCTTTACGACAGGGTCAAGCACAGATACGCAGTATTTT | CATSFTTGSSTDTQYF
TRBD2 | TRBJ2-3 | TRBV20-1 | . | TGCAGTGCTAGTGCGGGACTAGCGGGTGGTACGCAGTATTTT | CSASAGLAGGTQYF
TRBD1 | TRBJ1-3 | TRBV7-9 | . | TGTGCCAGCAGCTTACAAGGACAGGGCGCAATAAACACCATATATTTT | CASSLQGQGAINTIYF
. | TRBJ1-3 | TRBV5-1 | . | TGCGCCAGCAGCTTGGAAAGCCTCTCTGGAAACACCATATATTTT | CASSLESLSGNTIYF
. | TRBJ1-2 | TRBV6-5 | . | TGTGCCAGCAGGGGCGGGACGGAAAATTATGGCTACACCTTC | CASRGGTENYGYTF
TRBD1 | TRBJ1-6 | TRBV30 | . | TGTGCCTGGGGGACAGATTATAATTCACCCCTCCACTTT | CAWGTDYNSPLHF
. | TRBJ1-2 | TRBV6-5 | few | TGTGCCAGCAGCTTAGATTCTAACTATGGCTACACCTTC | CASSLDSNYGYTF
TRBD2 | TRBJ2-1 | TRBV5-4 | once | TGTGCCAGCAGCTTTGGCGGGGGGATGAGCGTAGAGCAGTTCTTC | CASSFGGGMSVEQFF
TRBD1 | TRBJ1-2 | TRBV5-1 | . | TGCGCCAGCAATCCCGGGACAGGGCTGTATGGCTACACCTTC | CASNPGTGLYGYTF
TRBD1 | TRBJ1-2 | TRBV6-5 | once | TGTGCCAGCAGGATGATTAACCGACAGGGTGGCTACACCTTC | CASRMINRQGGYTF
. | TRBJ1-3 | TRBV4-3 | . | TGCGCCAGCAGCCAAGGCACAGCTTCTGGAAACACCATATATTTT | CASSQGTASGNTIYF
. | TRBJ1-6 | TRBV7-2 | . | TGTGCCAGCAGCCCTGAGGGCAGGGGTAATTCACCCCTCCACTTT | CASSPEGRGNSPLHF
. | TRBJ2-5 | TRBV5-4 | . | TGTGCCAGCAGCTTGGATAACGGGATGTACCAAGAGACCCAGTACTTC | CASSLDNGMYQETQYF
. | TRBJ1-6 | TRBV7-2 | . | TGTGCCAGCAGCTTAGAAGTGGCAGGGTCTTCACCCCTCCACTTT | CASSLEVAGSSPLHF
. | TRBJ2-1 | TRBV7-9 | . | TGTGCCAGCAGCTTAGCGCGGCTCTACAATGAGCAGTTCTTC | CASSLARLYNEQFF
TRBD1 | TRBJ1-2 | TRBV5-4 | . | TGTGCCAGCAGCTTGGGGGACAGGGAGGGTTTGGGCTACACCTTC | CASSLGDREGLGYTF
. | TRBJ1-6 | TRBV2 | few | TGTGCCAGCAGTGTCCAGGGTATTGACAATTCACCCCTCCACTTT | CASSVQGIDNSPLHF